The source of this T cell receptor (beta chain) is a study of OX40 agonist ivuxolimab in advanced cancers. At the level of the study: Patient treatment consisted of intravenous ivuxolimab administration every 2 weeks at 0.01 to 10 mg/kg.

V was pared by 2 bases and J by 4 bases, with 18 bases between. Germline V CDR1 and CDR2: MNHNS, SASEGT. The CDR3 runs to 17 residues. Using immunoSEQ multiplex PCR, the repertoire was profiled, and TCRdb retains in-frame clones only, with some absent. This table holds roughly 70,000 clones, roughly 90% found once. As to this clone: Its target is unknown.

The study, taken as a whole, reports: The average count of expanded clones was higher among CD8+ T cells than among CD4+.

This receptor was obtained from an adult with an advanced solid tumor such as melanoma, head and neck, liver or kidney cancer. The chain employs TRBV6-1 and TRBJ1-3, with a tentative D call TRBD1 (6 bases). The starting material was CD4+ or CD8+ T cells sorted from blood, obtained in a trial of the OX40 agonist ivuxolimab. The chain's CDR3 is CASSERPRGSAGNTIYF. CDR3 nucleotide sequence: TGTGCCAGCAGTGAACGGCCCAGGGGATCGGCCGGAAACACCATATATTTT.